Sequencing of this TCR beta chain was carried out in a study of T cells in Graves' hyperthyroidism and ophthalmopathy. Amplification yielded TCR beta CDR3 regions, with RNA transcripts as the source. A first-round RT-PCR of the TCR CDR3 used the HTBI primer set. TCRdb itself ran the multiplex PCR reads through MiXCR, one entry per CDR3 protein. This repertoire shows more than 450,000 distinct CDR3 sequences, just under 20% found once; its top ten account for 47%. CDR1 is GTSNPN, CDR2 SVGIG, per germline (reference sequence). V was shortened by 4 bases and J by 4 bases, with 16 bases between the two germline ends. The CDR3 totals 14 residues. Study observations and caveats: For ophthalmopathy, model prediction preceded onset by a median about 6.4 months. Researchers found most expanded thyroid clonotypes above 0.001 in blood as well.

As regards this clonotype: What it binds is unknown.

The J gene is TRBJ1-1, the V gene TRBV30, with a weak D call TRBD1 (5 bases). This sequence was found in a man aged 40-49 years with Graves' ophthalmopathy. The material sequenced was blood. The CDR3 spells CAWTPEGSPTEAFF. In DNA form, the CDR3 reads TGTGCCTGGACCCCGGAGGGGAGTCCCACTGAAGCTTTCTTT.